The clone carrying this T cell receptor (beta chain) was found many times. What it recognizes is unknown. Looked up from germline, CDR1 is PRHDT and CDR2 is FYEKMQ (reference sequence). The CDR3 runs to 14 residues. Germline trimming cut 3 bases from V and 6 bases from J; bases unmatched to any gene: 5. The data derive from a study of T cells in Graves' hyperthyroidism and ophthalmopathy. Study details: The authors collected peripheral blood at initial diagnosis, before any treatment.

Researchers took RNA transcripts and amplified the TCR beta CDR3 regions from them. First-round RT-PCR targeting the TCR CDR3 was performed with the HTBI primer set. TCRdb fed the multiplex PCR reads into MiXCR, producing one record per CDR3 protein. The sample has hundreds of thousands of distinct CDR3 sequences, 15% to 19% seen once; the top ten hold about 14%. Study outcomes and limitations: Ophthalmopathy was separated from stable hyperthyroidism by a 13 V-J model.

When ophthalmopathy did not progress within 18 months, Graves' hyperthyroidism was considered stable. Orbital computed tomography, thyroid ultrasound, serum thyroxine and TRAb, and clinical symptoms together informed the diagnoses. The receptor was isolated from a woman younger than 30 with Graves' hyperthyroidism. The rearrangement uses TRBV13 and TRBJ2-7; TRBD2 matches 10 bases. Sequencing used blood. DNA for the CDR3: TGTGCCAGCAGCTTGGGACTAGCGACGGGCGAGCAGTACTTC. Residues: CASSLGLATGEQYF.